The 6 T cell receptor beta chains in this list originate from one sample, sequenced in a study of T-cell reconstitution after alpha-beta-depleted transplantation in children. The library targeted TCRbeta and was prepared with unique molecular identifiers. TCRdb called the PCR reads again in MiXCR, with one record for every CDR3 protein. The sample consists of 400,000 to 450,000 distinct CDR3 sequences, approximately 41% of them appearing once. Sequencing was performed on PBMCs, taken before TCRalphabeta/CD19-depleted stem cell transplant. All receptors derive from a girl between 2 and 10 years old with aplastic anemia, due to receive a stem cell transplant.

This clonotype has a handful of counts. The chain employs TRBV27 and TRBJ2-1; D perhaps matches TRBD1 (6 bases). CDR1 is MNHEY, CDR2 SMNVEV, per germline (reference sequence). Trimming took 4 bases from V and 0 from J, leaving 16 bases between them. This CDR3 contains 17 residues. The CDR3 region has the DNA TGTGCCAGCAGTTCCGGACAGTTCTTTAGCTCCTACAATGAGCAGTTCTTC. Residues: CASSSGQFFSSYNEQFF.

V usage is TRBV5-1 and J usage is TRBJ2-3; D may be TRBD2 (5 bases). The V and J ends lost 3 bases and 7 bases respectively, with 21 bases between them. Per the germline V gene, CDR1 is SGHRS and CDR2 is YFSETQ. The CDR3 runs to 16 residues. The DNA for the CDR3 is TGCGCCAGCAGCTCCCTACTAGAGTCTGTCGTGAATACGCAGTATTTT. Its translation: CASSSLLESVVNTQYF.

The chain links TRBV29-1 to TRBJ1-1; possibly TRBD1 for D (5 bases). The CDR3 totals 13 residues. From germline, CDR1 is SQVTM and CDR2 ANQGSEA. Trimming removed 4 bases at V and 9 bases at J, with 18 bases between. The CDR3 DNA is TGCAGCGTTGTAATGGTAGGGGTTACAAAAGCTTTCTTT. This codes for CSVVMVGVTKAFF.

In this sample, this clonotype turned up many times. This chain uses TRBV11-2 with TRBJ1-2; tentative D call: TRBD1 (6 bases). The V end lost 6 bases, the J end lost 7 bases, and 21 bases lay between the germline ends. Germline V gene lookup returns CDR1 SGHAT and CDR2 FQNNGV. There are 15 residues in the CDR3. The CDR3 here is CASRPGQFLGAGYTF. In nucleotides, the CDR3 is TGTGCCAGCAGGCCTGGACAGTTCCTAGGAGCTGGCTACACCTTC.

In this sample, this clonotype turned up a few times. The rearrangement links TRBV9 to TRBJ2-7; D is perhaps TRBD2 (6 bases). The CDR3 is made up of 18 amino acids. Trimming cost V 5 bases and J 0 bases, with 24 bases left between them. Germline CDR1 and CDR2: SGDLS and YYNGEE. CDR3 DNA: TGTGCCAGCAGGAGAATGGGGGGAAAAAGTGGGATCTCCTACGAGCAGTACTTC. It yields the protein CASRRMGGKSGISYEQYF.

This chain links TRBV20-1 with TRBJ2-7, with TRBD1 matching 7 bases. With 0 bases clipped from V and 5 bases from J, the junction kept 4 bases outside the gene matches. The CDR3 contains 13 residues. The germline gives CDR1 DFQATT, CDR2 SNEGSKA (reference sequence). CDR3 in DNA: TGCAGTGCTAGAGATTTGACAGGGAACGAGCAGTACTTC. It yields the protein CSARDLTGNEQYF.